The clone carrying this T cell receptor beta chain was observed a single time. The primer mix had 60 Vbeta and 13 Jbeta primers. Generated by immunoSEQ multiplex PCR, the TCRdb table keeps only in-frame clones and is missing some. The table includes roughly 190,000 clones, roughly 85% detected once. This specimen belongs to a study of cytomegalovirus exposure and HLA in healthy donors. The sequence was collected from a woman between 18 and 30 years old in good health and CMV-seronegative. The sample was PBMCs.

The DNA for the CDR3 is TGTGCCTGGAGTGTTCATGCTAGCGGGATTACTAGCACAGATACGCAGTATTTT. Amino acid sequence: CAWSVHASGITSTDTQYF. The chain has TRBV30 and TRBJ2-3; the match to TRBD2 covers 9 bases. Trimming at V came to 0 bases and at J to 0 bases, leaving 10 bases not matched to a gene. The CDR3 totals 18 residues. The germline CDR1 and CDR2 sequences are GTSNPN and SVGIG (reference sequence).